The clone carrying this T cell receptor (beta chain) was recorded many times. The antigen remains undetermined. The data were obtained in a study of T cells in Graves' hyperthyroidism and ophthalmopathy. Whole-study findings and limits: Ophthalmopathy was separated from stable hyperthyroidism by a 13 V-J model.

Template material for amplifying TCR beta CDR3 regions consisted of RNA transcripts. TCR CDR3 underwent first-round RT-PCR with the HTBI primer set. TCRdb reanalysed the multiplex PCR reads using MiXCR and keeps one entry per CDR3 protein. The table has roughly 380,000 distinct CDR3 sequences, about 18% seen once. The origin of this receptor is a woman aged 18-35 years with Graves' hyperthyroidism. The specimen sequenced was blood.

The CDR3: CAISEPPGGQAFNYGYTF. The CDR3 DNA is TGTGCCATCAGTGAGCCCCCGGGAGGGCAGGCCTTTAACTATGGCTACACCTTC. The J gene is TRBJ1-2, the V gene TRBV10-3; no clear D. V lost 2 bases and J lost 1, with 20 bases in between. Germline V gene lookup returns CDR1 ENHRY and CDR2 SYGVKD. The CDR3 covers 18 residues.